This TCR delta chain was retrieved from a study of γδ T cells in repeated Plasmodium falciparum infection. Overall study findings and caveats: Waves of new clonotype selection appeared after repeated controlled infections in Vdelta2-negative, largely Vdelta1+, gammadelta T cells.

The CDR3 has 25 residues. Germline V gene sequence: CDR1 GEAIGNYY, CDR2 EKD. TCRdb re-analyzed the multiplex PCR reads via CATT. The sample includes 90,000 to 95,000 delta-chain clones, less than 1% of them seen just once. Gammadelta T cells were flow-sorted from PBMC into Vgamma9/Vdelta2+ and Vdelta2-negative populations for bulk analysis. A note on this clone: The target antigen is unknown. The amino acid sequence in TCRdb belongs to a much larger clone and departs from this DNA's translation at residue 23, likely a sequencing read error; the sequence shown is translated from the DNA.

The receptor was isolated from a pool of human donors (malaria-infected and uninfected, not separated). The J gene was not called, though the V gene is TRDV2; the table's D gene call, TRDD3, was not cross checked with the DNA. Sample: gamma-delta T cells from blood. The CDR3 loop is CASYPLPTGNCRSCTGGSYTDKFIF. CDR3 nucleotides: TGTGCCTCCTATCCCCTTCCTACGGGGAACTGTAGGAGCTGTACTGGGGGATCCTACACCGATAAATTCATCTTT.